These 14 T cell receptor beta chains were all obtained from the same sample, sequenced in a study of blood T cell repertoires in COVID-19. TCRdb keeps only in-frame clones here, not all; method: immunoSEQ multiplex PCR. The table shows roughly 70,000 clones, with 89% occurring only once. The material sequenced was peripheral blood. These receptors were collected from a man older than 75 with acute or convalescent COVID-19.

The chain recombines TRBV30 with TRBJ2-1; tentative D call: TRBD1 (6 bases). Trimming pared 3 bases from V and 6 bases from J, leaving 12 bases between. The CDR3 contains 13 residues. Germline values: CDR1 GTSNPN, CDR2 SVGIG (reference sequence). The CDR3 region has the DNA TGTGCCTGGAGGACAGGCTTCCCCAATGAGCAGTTCTTC. Translating it yields CAWRTGFPNEQFF.

The chain uses TRBV13 and TRBJ2-1; 14 positions match TRBD2. CDR1 and CDR2 from the germline V gene are PRHDT and FYEKMQ (reference sequence). The CDR3 is 21 residues long. After removal of 5 bases from V and 2 bases from J, the junction contained 17 bases not matched to a gene. In nucleotides, the CDR3 is TGTGCCAGCAGCCTCTACCTATGGGGACTAGCGGGAGATGATGCCTACAATGAGCAGTTCTTC. It encodes CASSLYLWGLAGDDAYNEQFF.

The rearrangement joins TRBV2 to TRBJ1-5; D may be TRBD1 (5 bases). The germline CDR1 and CDR2 sequences are SNHLY and FYNNEI. CDR3 length: 14 amino acids. V lost 6 bases and J 0 bases, leaving 9 bases between the germline ends. CDR3 loop: CASSAGSSNQPQHF. Written as DNA, the CDR3 is TGTGCCAGCAGCGCAGGGTCTAGCAATCAGCCCCAGCATTTT.

V and J are TRBV5-3 and TRBJ1-2, with 7 bases matching TRBD1. TRBV5-3 is classed as an ORF, of uncertain function. This CDR3 region has 13 residues. V dropped 5 bases and J dropped 8; count of bases not matched to a gene: 9. The CDR3 protein is CARRPDRERGYTF. The CDR3 DNA reads as TGTGCCAGAAGGCCCGACAGGGAGCGGGGCTACACCTTC.

The chain recombines TRBV7-3 with TRBJ2-1; 10 positions agree with TRBD2. This CDR3 spans 15 amino acids. Germline V CDR1 and CDR2: SGHTA, FQGTGA. Losses at the gene ends were 5 bases for V and 12 bases for J; bases not matched to a gene: 13. CDR3 loop: CASSPTLAGVRRQFF. The CDR3 DNA reads TGTGCCAGCAGCCCAACTCTAGCGGGGGTACGGCGGCAGTTCTTC.

The chain combines TRBV2 with TRBJ2-4, with 14 bases fitting TRBD2. Germline V gene sequence: CDR1 SNHLY, CDR2 FYNNEI. The CDR3 runs to 16 residues. Germline trimming cut 6 bases from V and 8 bases from J; bases unmatched to any gene: 9. The CDR3 loop is CASRETSGGVQYIQYF. The CDR3 nucleotides are TGTGCCAGCAGAGAGACTAGCGGGGGGGTCCAGTACATTCAGTACTTC.

The chain carries TRBV3-1 (or the pseudogene TRBV3-2) and TRBJ1-5; 7 bases agree with TRBD1. CDR3 length equals 15 residues. With V trimmed by 1 base and J by 2 bases, 2 bases remained unmatched. The germline V gene has CDR1 LGHDT and CDR2 YNNKEL (reference sequence). This chain's CDR3 is CASSQGQGGNQPQHF. The DNA for the CDR3 is TGTGCCAGCAGCCAAGGTCAGGGGGGCAATCAGCCCCAGCATTTT.

The chain couples TRBV5-4 to TRBJ2-3, with 12 bases aligning to TRBD2. Germline CDR1 SGHNT, CDR2 YYREEE (reference sequence). Unmatched junction bases numbered 12, after V lost 4 bases and J lost 6 bases. This CDR3 contains 17 residues. CDR3 loop: CASSIRRLAGVGDTQYF. CDR3 bases: TGTGCCAGCAGCATACGGAGACTAGCGGGAGTGGGGGATACGCAGTATTTT.

The chain has TRBV5-5 and TRBJ1-2; D may be TRBD1 (6 bases). The ends were cut back, 0 bases at V and 7 bases at J, with 10 bases in the middle. The germline gives CDR1 SGHKS, CDR2 YYEKEE (reference sequence). This CDR3 has 13 amino acids. This chain's CDR3 is CASSLAGARGYTF. CDR3 DNA: TGTGCCAGCAGCTTGGCAGGGGCCCGTGGCTACACCTTC.

In this sample, this clone turned up once. The rearrangement uses TRBV4-1 and TRBJ1-4, with TRBD1 as a possible D gene (5 bases). CDR1 is MGHRA, CDR2 YSYEKL, per germline. Between the trimmed V and J ends, which lost 4 bases and 5 bases, there was a span of 11 bases. The CDR3 has 14 amino acids. The CDR3 nucleotides read TGCGCCAGCAGCCTGACAGTCTTAAATGAAAAACTGTTTTTT. This gives the protein CASSLTVLNEKLFF.

This chain links TRBV19 with TRBJ1-2; D is unresolved. CDR3 length: 12 amino acids. Trimming shortened V by 0 bases and J by 10 bases, and 9 bases separated the two germline ends. Germline CDR1 and CDR2: LNHDA and SQIVND (reference sequence). CDR3 region: CASSIDRRVYTF. In nucleotides, the CDR3 is TGTGCCAGTAGTATAGATCGGAGGGTCTACACCTTC. Together with reference TRBV19 and TRBJ1-2, the CDR3 gives the full variable domain: DGGITQSPKYLFRKEGQNVTLSCEQNLNHDAMYWYRQDPGQGLRLIYYSQIVNDFQKGDIAEGYSVSREKKESFPLTVTSAQKNPTAFYLCASSIDRRVYTFGSGTRLTVV.

V and J are TRBV5-4 and TRBJ1-2, with TRBD1 matching over 8 bases. The CDR3 length is 14 residues. Germline V gene data show CDR1 as SGHNT and CDR2 as YYREEE (reference sequence). V lost 0 bases and J lost 6; bases outside the gene matches: 4. CDR3 region: CASSLAGGEDGYTF. CDR3 DNA: TGTGCCAGCAGCTTGGCAGGGGGCGAAGATGGCTACACCTTC.

This chain uses TRBV7-9 with TRBJ1-4; the D is unclear. The V gene lost 3 bases and the J gene lost 0 bases, with 11 bases spanning the gap. Germline values: CDR1 SEHNR, CDR2 FQNEAQ (reference sequence). CDR3 length equals 16 residues. CDR3 bases: TGTGCCAGCAGCTTCGACACCGTTGCAACTAATGAAAAACTGTTTTTT. Translation: CASSFDTVATNEKLFF.

The V gene is TRBV25-1, the J gene TRBJ2-7; 12 nucleotides line up with TRBD2. The V and J ends lost 1 base and 2 bases, in that order; junction bases with no gene match: 3. This CDR3 contains 16 residues. Germline CDR1 reads MGHDK; CDR2 reads SYGVNS. Here the CDR3 reads CASSESRLAGAYEQYF. The CDR3 DNA reads as TGTGCCAGCAGTGAATCCCGACTAGCGGGGGCCTACGAGCAGTACTTC.